This is a list of T cell receptor beta chains from one sample in a study of PD-1 blockade in classical Hodgkin lymphoma. TCRdb's copy holds only in-frame clones and misses some; the assay was immunoSEQ multiplex PCR. The sample lists 20,000 to 25,000 clones; about four fifths were seen once. The material was peripheral blood mononuclear cells (PBMCs), obtained before the second cycle of nivolumab. The receptors derive from a human donor with classical Hodgkin lymphoma. Both conserved end residues are part of each CDR3. D genes are given only for firm matches. Size values are once, few and many counts, or a class for expanded clones, and some rows have none.

clone_size	d_call	v_call	j_call	cdr3_nt	cdr3_aa
-	TRBD1	TRBV30	TRBJ1-2	TGTGCCTGGAACGTAGGACAGGGTCAGCATGGCTACACCTTC	CAWNVGQGQHGYTF
once	TRBD1	TRBV7-9	TRBJ2-1	TGTGCCAGCAGCTCAGGACAGGGCTCCTACAATGAGCAGTTCTTC	CASSSGQGSYNEQFF
-	-	TRBV7-9	TRBJ2-5	TGTGCCAGCAGCCGCACAGGTCAAGAGACCCAGTACTTC	CASSRTGQETQYF
-	-	TRBV2	TRBJ1-1	TGTGCCAGCAGTGAGGGGAGGGACACTGAAGCTTTCTTT	CASSEGRDTEAFF
-	-	TRBV30	TRBJ1-6	TGTGCCTGGACACCGAGCTCCTATAATTCACCCCTCCACTTT	CAWTPSSYNSPLHF
-	-	TRBV2	TRBJ2-7	TGTGCCAGCAGTTCAGTGTCTCCGACCCTATCCTACGAGCAGTACTTC	CASSSVSPTLSYEQYF
few	TRBD1	TRBV6-5	TRBJ1-5	TGTGCCAGCAGTCCCCGGGGGACAGTAAATCAGCCCCAGCATTTT	CASSPRGTVNQPQHF
-	-	TRBV18	TRBJ1-3	TGTGCCAGCTCACCGAGCAGCTCTGGAAACACCATATATTTT	CASSPSSSGNTIYF
-	-	TRBV9	TRBJ1-1	TGTGCCAGCAGCGTAAGGGGTGACACTGAAGCTTTCTTT	CASSVRGDTEAFF
-	TRBD1	TRBV19	TRBJ2-2	TGTGCCAGTAGTATATACAGGGGAAACACCGGGGAGCTGTTTTTT	CASSIYRGNTGELFF
-	-	TRBV4-2	TRBJ2-5	TGTGCCAGCAGCCAATCCGACCGGGGTCTAAGAGAGACCCAGTACTTC	CASSQSDRGLRETQYF
-	-	TRBV5-1	TRBJ2-5	TGCGCCAGCAGCTTGGCCGCGGGACAGCAAGAGACCCAGTACTTC	CASSLAAGQQETQYF
-	-	TRBV19	TRBJ1-1	TGTGCCAGTAGTATTTCTAAGGGGTCCACTGAAGCTTTCTTT	CASSISKGSTEAFF
-	-	TRBV2	TRBJ1-4	TGTGCCAGCAGTGGGGGCCAGGCAACTAATGAAAAACTGTTTTTT	CASSGGQATNEKLFF
-	TRBD1	TRBV11-2	TRBJ1-6	TGTGCCAGCAGCTTGACAGGGGGCGATAATTCACCCCTCCACTTT	CASSLTGGDNSPLHF
-	TRBD1	TRBV11-2	TRBJ1-2	TGTGCCAGCAGCCTGGGACAGCTTTATGGCTACACCTTC	CASSLGQLYGYTF
-	-	TRBV9	TRBJ1-1	TGTGCCAGCAGCGTATCGCAGGGTCGGAACACTGAAGCTTTCTTT	CASSVSQGRNTEAFF
-	TRBD2	TRBV6-4	TRBJ2-3	TGTGCCAGCAGTGACTCCACAGCGGGGGGAAACACAGATACGCAGTATTTT	CASSDSTAGGNTDTQYF
-	-	TRBV15	TRBJ2-1	TGTGCCACCAGCAGGGGTGTTAGAAATGAGCAGTTCTTC	CATSRGVRNEQFF
-	-	TRBV18	TRBJ2-1	TGTGCCAGCTCACCACCCCGGCAGTCAATATACAATGAGCAGTTCTTC	CASSPPRQSIYNEQFF
-	TRBD1	TRBV6-5	TRBJ1-1	TGTGCCAGCAGTTACAGGGGTCAGGGGGCGAACACTGAAGCTTTCTTT	CASSYRGQGANTEAFF
-	-	TRBV6-5	TRBJ2-7	TGTGCCAGCAGAGAGCAGGGGACCTACGAGCAGTACTTC	CASREQGTYEQYF
-	TRBD1	TRBV10-3	TRBJ1-2	TGTGCCATCCCTCGACAGGGTAAAGGAGGCTACACCTTC	CAIPRQGKGGYTF
-	-	TRBV6-1	TRBJ1-4	TGTGCCAGCAGTGAATTAGGCCCTACCTCGCGGGAAAAACTGTTTTTT	CASSELGPTSREKLFF
-	-	TRBV7-2	TRBJ2-4	TGTGCCAGCAGCTTAGTTACTCTAGCCAAAAACATTCAGTACTTC	CASSLVTLAKNIQYF
-	-	TRBV5-1	TRBJ2-3	TGCGCCAGCAGCTTAGGAGGGTTCACAGATACGCAGTATTTT	CASSLGGFTDTQYF
-	-	TRBV4-1	TRBJ2-7	TGCGCCAGCAGCCCCGGGAAATCCTACGAGCAGTACTTC	CASSPGKSYEQYF
-	-	TRBV19	TRBJ1-2	TGTGCCAGTAGTATTAACACGGATAACTATGGCTACACCTTC	CASSINTDNYGYTF
once	-	TRBV9	TRBJ2-6	TGTGCCAGCAGCGTCCTGACTTCTGGGGCCAACGTCCTGACTTTC	CASSVLTSGANVLTF
-	TRBD2	TRBV29-1	TRBJ2-1	TGCAGCGTCACCAGAGGGGGACTAGCGGGGCATGAGCAGTTCTTC	CSVTRGGLAGHEQFF
-	-	TRBV7-9	TRBJ2-3	TGTGCCAGCAGCCTGACAGGGACTAGCACAGATACGCAGTATTTT	CASSLTGTSTDTQYF
once	-	TRBV5-1	TRBJ2-5	TGCGCCAGCAGCATAAGGACTTCTTACCAAGAGACCCAGTACTTC	CASSIRTSYQETQYF
-	TRBD1	TRBV5-1	TRBJ1-1	TGCGCCAGCAGTTTGGGACACGGACAGGCGGGGAACACTGAAGCTTTCTTT	CASSLGHGQAGNTEAFF
-	-	TRBV4-1	TRBJ1-1	TGCGCCAGCAGCCCGAGGGAGGGTGGGACTGAAGCTTTCTTT	CASSPREGGTEAFF
-	-	TRBV10-2	TRBJ1-1	TGCGCCAGCAGTACCACCGGGGGCGATGGCACTGAAGCTTTCTTT	CASSTTGGDGTEAFF
-	-	TRBV2	TRBJ2-5	TGTGCCAGCATTGCCTTGAGAATGGACGTCTCCACCGGGACCCAGTACTTC	CASIALRMDVSTGTQYF
-	-	TRBV27	TRBJ1-5	TGTGCCAGCAGTTTACGGAGGTCGGGCAATCAGCCCCAGCATTTT	CASSLRRSGNQPQHF
-	TRBD1	TRBV4-3	TRBJ1-1	TGCGCCAGCAGCCAGGACAGGACTGAAGCTTTCTTT	CASSQDRTEAFF
-	-	TRBV4-2	TRBJ2-2	TGTGCCAGCAGCTCGGTCGCGAACACCGGGGAGCTGTTTTTT	CASSSVANTGELFF
few	-	TRBV28	TRBJ1-2	TGTGCCAGCAGTTCGATATGGGGCTACACCTTC	CASSSIWGYTF
-	-	TRBV9	TRBJ1-1	TGTGCCAGCAGCGTAGCTACGGGGGTTAGGAGCACTGAAGCTTTCTTT	CASSVATGVRSTEAFF
few	-	TRBV7-6	TRBJ2-2	TGTGCCAGCAGCTTAGTTTTAGGAACCGGGACACTAAACACCGGGGAGCTGTTTTTT	CASSLVLGTGTLNTGELFF
-	-	TRBV6-5	TRBJ2-7	TGTGCCAGCAGTTACGGTGACCCGGGAGTCAACGAGCAGTACTTC	CASSYGDPGVNEQYF
-	TRBD1	TRBV19	TRBJ1-6	TGTGCCAGTCACCGTGGGGGACAGGGTTTTTTTGATTCACCCCTCCACTTT	CASHRGGQGFFDSPLHF
-	-	TRBV4-1	TRBJ2-3	TGCGCCAGCAGCCCCAGACCCGCAGGGGATGGCACAGATACGCAGTATTTT	CASSPRPAGDGTDTQYF
-	-	TRBV6-1	TRBJ1-1	TGTGCCAGCAGTGTTCAGGGCTTGAACACTGAAGCTTTCTTT	CASSVQGLNTEAFF
-	-	TRBV30	TRBJ1-2	TGTGCCTGGAGTCCCTTAGTTGGCTATGGCTACACCTTC	CAWSPLVGYGYTF
-	-	TRBV6-6	TRBJ2-7	TGTGCCAGCAGTGGGGTTTCCTACGAGCAGTACTTC	CASSGVSYEQYF
few	TRBD1	TRBV27	TRBJ2-7	TGTGCCAGCAGCCCACAGGGGGCGACGTCCTACGAGCAGTACTTC	CASSPQGATSYEQYF
few	-	TRBV5-4	TRBJ2-2	TGTGCCAGCAGTCTGCAAACCGGGGAGCTGTTTTTT	CASSLQTGELFF
few	-	TRBV29-1	TRBJ1-1	TGCAGCGTTGAAGAGGCTCCGGGGGCCACTGAAGCTTTCTTT	CSVEEAPGATEAFF
-	-	TRBV19	TRBJ1-2	TGTGCCAGTAACCAGGGAAACATACCTAACTATGGCTACACCTTC	CASNQGNIPNYGYTF